This passage covers 19 T cell receptor beta chains from one sample sequenced in a study of cytomegalovirus exposure and HLA in healthy donors. Clones were sequenced by immunoSEQ multiplex PCR, and TCRdb holds only the in-frame ones, with some missing. Of 65,000 or so clones listed, around 92% were seen once; the top ten hold about 1.2%. Sequencing was performed on PBMCs. The receptors here all came from a woman aged 18 to 35 in good health and CMV-seronegative.

This chain connects TRBV18 to TRBJ2-4, with a weak D call TRBD2 (5 bases). CDR3 length: 16 residues. Germline CDR1 KGHSH, CDR2 LQKENI. The ends were cut back, 3 bases at V and 1 base at J, with 13 bases in the middle. The CDR3, as DNA: TGTGCCAGCTCACCCGGCTCGGGGATGGCCAAAAACATTCAGTACTTC. Its translation: CASSPGSGMAKNIQYF.

The chain combines TRBV5-1 with TRBJ2-5; 7 positions match TRBD2. In germline, CDR1 is SGHRS, CDR2 YFSETQ. This CDR3 region has 13 residues. After removal of 3 bases from V and 3 bases from J, the junction contained 2 bases not matched to a gene. CDR3 loop: CASSSSGEETQYF. DNA for the CDR3: TGCGCCAGCAGCTCAAGCGGGGAAGAGACCCAGTACTTC.

This clone was picked up a small number of times. The junction shows a germline mismatch at one end, possibly a read error. The chain carries TRBV18 and TRBJ1-1, with D possibly being TRBD1 (6 bases). CDR1 and CDR2 from the germline V gene are KGHSH and LQKENI. This CDR3 is 11 amino acids long. CDR3 bases: TGTGCCAGCTCACCTGGGGGCGGCGGAGATTTT. Translation: CASSPGGGGDF.

The chain has TRBV30 and TRBJ2-5, with TRBD2 matching 9 bases. With V trimmed by 4 bases and J by 4 bases, 10 bases remained unmatched. The CDR3 spans 15 residues. The germline CDR1 and CDR2 sequences are GTSNPN and SVGIG (reference sequence). Here the CDR3 reads CAWKAGGRARETQYF. Here the CDR3 DNA reads TGTGCCTGGAAAGCGGGCGGGAGGGCCAGAGAGACCCAGTACTTC. Complete variable domain (other parts from reference TRBV30 and TRBJ2-5): SQTIHQWPATLVQPVGSPLSLECTVEGTSNPNLYWYRQAAGRGLQLLFYSVGIGQISSEVPQNLSASRPQDRQFILSSKKLLLSDSGFYLCAWKAGGRARETQYFGPGTRLLVL.

The chain recombines TRBV5-6 with TRBJ2-2; 7 bases match TRBD2. CDR3 length: 17 residues. From germline, CDR1 is SGHDT and CDR2 YYEEEE. V lost 2 bases and J lost 0; bases outside the gene matches: 7. This chain's CDR3 is CASSFPRTRANTGELFF. The DNA of the CDR3 is TGTGCCAGCAGCTTTCCTCGGACTAGGGCGAACACCGGGGAGCTGTTTTTT.

The chain is built from TRBV11-2 and TRBJ2-5; no definite D call. This CDR3 has 12 amino acids. In germline, CDR1 is SGHAT, CDR2 FQNNGV. Trimming left V 2 bases short and J 1 base short, with 2 bases between. The CDR3 sequence: CASSLLQETQYF. The CDR3 bases are TGTGCCAGCAGCTTACTCCAAGAGACCCAGTACTTC.

The V call is TRBV5-1, the J call TRBJ2-1, with 9 bases matching TRBD2. The ends lost 0 bases at V and 9 bases at J; junction bases unmatched: 7. This CDR3 has 15 residues. Germline assignment: CDR1 SGHRS and CDR2 YFSETQ. The DNA of the CDR3 is TGCGCCAGCAGCTTGGATGCGGGGGGGCCGTGTGAGCAGTTCTTC. Amino acid sequence: CASSLDAGGPCEQFF.

This chain uses TRBV11-2 with TRBJ2-7, with D possibly matching TRBD1 (5 bases). The V and J ends lost 2 bases and 5 bases respectively, with 10 bases between them. Germline V gene data show CDR1 as SGHAT and CDR2 as FQNNGV. CDR3 length equals 13 residues. DNA of the CDR3: TGTGCCAGCAGCTTATTGGACATACACGAGCAGTACTTC. It specifies CASSLLDIHEQYF.

CDR3 nucleotide sequence: TGTGCCAGCAGTGACAGGAGCGGGAGGGGCGCAGATACGCAGTATTTT. It yields the protein CASSDRSGRGADTQYF. This chain links TRBV6-4 with TRBJ2-3; 10 bases match TRBD2. The trim removed 2 bases at V and 4 bases at J, leaving 6 bases unmatched. CDR1 MRHNA and CDR2 SNTAGT come from the germline V gene. CDR3 length: 16 amino acids.

The V gene is TRBV4-1, the J gene TRBJ2-2, with 10 bases fitting TRBD2. The V gene end was trimmed by 0 bases and the J gene end by 4 bases; junction bases not matched to a gene: 8. CDR1 MGHRA and CDR2 YSYEKL come from the germline V gene. CDR3 length: 18 residues. This chain's CDR3 is CASSQEIAGGATTGELFF. The CDR3 DNA reads as TGCGCCAGCAGCCAAGAGATAGCGGGAGGCGCTACCACCGGGGAGCTGTTTTTT.

The chain's CDR3 is CASSPGQGPGELFF. CDR3 nucleotide sequence: TGTGCCAGCAGCCCGGGACAGGGGCCCGGGGAGCTGTTTTTT. The gene calls are TRBV27 and TRBJ2-2; TRBD1 agrees at 10 bases. The V gene end was trimmed by 6 bases and the J gene end by 6 bases; junction bases not matched to a gene: 4. Germline assignment: CDR1 MNHEY and CDR2 SMNVEV (reference sequence). CDR3 size: 14 residues.

This clone was detected only once. This chain joins TRBV9 and TRBJ1-2; D not resolved. Germline V gene lookup returns CDR1 SGDLS and CDR2 YYNGEE. V was shortened by 4 bases and J by 0 bases, with 10 bases between the two germline ends. CDR3 length: 14 amino acids. This CDR3 reads CASSNHEANYGYTF. The CDR3 DNA follows: TGTGCCAGCAGCAACCACGAGGCTAACTATGGCTACACCTTC.

This rearrangement joins TRBV29-1 to TRBJ2-7; 9 positions agree with TRBD1. Germline CDR1 is SQVTM and CDR2 is ANQGSEA. The CDR3 consists of 14 residues. The V segment lost 4 bases and the J segment 2 bases; nucleotides outside the gene matches: 6. CDR3 DNA: TGCAGCGTTGCGGGACAGGGTACGGCCTACGAGCAGTACTTC. Amino acids: CSVAGQGTAYEQYF.

The V and J genes are TRBV14 and TRBJ2-7; D uncertain. Germline CDR1 reads SGHDN; CDR2 reads FVKESK. Trimming removed 3 bases at V and 0 bases at J, with 6 bases between. The CDR3 length is 13 residues. The CDR3: CASSHPNSYEQYF. The CDR3 DNA follows: TGTGCCAGCAGCCACCCTAACTCCTACGAGCAGTACTTC.

The CDR3 loop is CASSLASSGSDEQYF. The CDR3 region has the DNA TGCGCCAGCAGCTTGGCGAGTAGCGGGAGCGACGAGCAGTACTTC. The chain employs TRBV5-1 and TRBJ2-7; 9 positions match TRBD2. The V gene's germline CDR1 is SGHRS and CDR2 YFSETQ. The CDR3 contains 15 residues. The V gene end was trimmed by 0 bases and the J gene end by 5 bases; junction bases not matched to a gene: 6. The variable domain in full, with the rest retrieved from reference TRBV5-1 and TRBJ2-7, is KAGVTQTPRYLIKTRGQQVTLSCSPISGHRSVSWYQQTPGQGLQFLFEYFSETQRNKGNFPGRFSGRQFSNSRSEMNVSTLELGDSALYLCASSLASSGSDEQYFGPGTRLTVT.

This clone was recorded once. V gene TRBV11-1 combines with J gene TRBJ1-1, with TRBD1 identical over 11 bases. In germline, CDR1 is SGHAT, CDR2 FQDESV (reference sequence). The V and J ends lost 5 bases and 5 bases, in that order; junction bases with no gene match: 7. This CDR3 is built from 15 residues. The CDR3 DNA sequence: TGTGCCAGCAGCGCGGGGACAGGGGGACGAACTGAAGCTTTCTTT. Translating gives CASSAGTGGRTEAFF.

The chain links TRBV7-9 to TRBJ1-3; 11 nucleotides line up with TRBD1. V was clipped by 5 bases and J by 7 bases; unmatched bases: 4. Germline CDR1 reads SEHNR; CDR2 reads FQNEAQ (reference sequence). There are 14 residues in the CDR3. The CDR3 loop reads CASSPRDRGNTIYF. CDR3 nucleotide sequence: TGTGCCAGCAGCCCCCGGGACAGGGGGAACACCATATATTTT.

The V gene is TRBV4-1, the J gene TRBJ1-2; D possibly corresponds to TRBD1 (5 bases). Germline CDR1 and CDR2: MGHRA and YSYEKL. Trimming left V 4 bases short and J 6 bases short, with 12 bases between. CDR3 length equals 13 residues. The CDR3 protein is CASSPQGLHGYTF. The CDR3 region has the DNA TGCGCCAGCAGCCCGCAGGGTCTGCATGGCTACACCTTC.

The rearrangement uses TRBV7-9 and TRBJ2-7, with 8 nucleotides matching TRBD2. The CDR3 has 15 amino acids. Germline V gene data show CDR1 as SEHNR and CDR2 as FQNEAQ (reference sequence). Trimming took 5 bases from V and 7 from J; bases not matched to a gene: 13. The CDR3 bases are TGTGCCAGCAGCACTTATATCCCCCCGGGGGGGGAGCAGTACTTC. Its protein product is CASSTYIPPGGEQYF.